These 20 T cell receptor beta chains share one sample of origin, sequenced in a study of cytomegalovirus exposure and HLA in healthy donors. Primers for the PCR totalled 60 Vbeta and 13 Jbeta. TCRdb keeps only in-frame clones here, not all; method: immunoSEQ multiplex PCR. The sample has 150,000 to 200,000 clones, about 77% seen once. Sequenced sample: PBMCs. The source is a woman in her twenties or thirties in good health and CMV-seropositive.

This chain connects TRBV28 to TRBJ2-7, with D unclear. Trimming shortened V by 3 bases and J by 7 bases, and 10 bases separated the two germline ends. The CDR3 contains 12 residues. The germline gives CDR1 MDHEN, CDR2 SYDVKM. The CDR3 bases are TGTGCCAGCAGTTTGGCCCCTCGAGAGCAGTACTTC. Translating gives CASSLAPREQYF.

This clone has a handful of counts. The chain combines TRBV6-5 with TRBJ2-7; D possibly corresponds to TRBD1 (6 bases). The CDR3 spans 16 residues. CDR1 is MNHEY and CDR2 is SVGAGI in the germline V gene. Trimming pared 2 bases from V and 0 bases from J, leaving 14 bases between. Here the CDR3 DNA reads TGTGCCAGCAGTTACGATCTCGGCAGGGGCTCCTACGAGCAGTACTTC. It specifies CASSYDLGRGSYEQYF.

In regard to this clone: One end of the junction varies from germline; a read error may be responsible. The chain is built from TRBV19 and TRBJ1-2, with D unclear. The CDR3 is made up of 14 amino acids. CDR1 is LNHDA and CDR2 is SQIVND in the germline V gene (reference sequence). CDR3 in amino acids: CASSLEDLNYGYTF. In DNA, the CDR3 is TGTGCCAGTAGTCTAGAAGACTTGAACTATGGCTACACCTTC.

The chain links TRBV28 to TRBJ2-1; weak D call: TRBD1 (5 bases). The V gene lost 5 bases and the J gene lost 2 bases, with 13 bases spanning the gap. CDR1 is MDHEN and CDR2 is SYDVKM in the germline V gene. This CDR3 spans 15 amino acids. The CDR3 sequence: CASSPIKGTYNEQFF. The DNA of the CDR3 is TGTGCCAGCAGTCCTATTAAGGGGACCTACAATGAGCAGTTCTTC.

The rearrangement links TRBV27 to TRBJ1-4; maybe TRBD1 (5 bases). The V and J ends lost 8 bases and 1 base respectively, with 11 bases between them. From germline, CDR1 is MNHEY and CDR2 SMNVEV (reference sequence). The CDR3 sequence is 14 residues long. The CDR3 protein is CASRGGGTNEKLFF. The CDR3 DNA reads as TGTGCCAGCCGCGGCGGGGGAACTAATGAAAAACTGTTTTTT.

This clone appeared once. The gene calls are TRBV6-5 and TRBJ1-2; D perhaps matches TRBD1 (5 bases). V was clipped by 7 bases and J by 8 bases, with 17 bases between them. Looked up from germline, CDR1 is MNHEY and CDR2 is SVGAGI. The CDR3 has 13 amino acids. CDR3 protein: CASIDRVNLGYTF. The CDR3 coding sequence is TGTGCCAGCATTGACAGAGTCAATCTAGGCTACACCTTC.

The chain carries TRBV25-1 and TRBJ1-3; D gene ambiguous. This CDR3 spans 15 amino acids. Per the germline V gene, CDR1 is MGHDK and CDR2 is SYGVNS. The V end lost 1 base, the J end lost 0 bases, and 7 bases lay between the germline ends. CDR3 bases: TGTGCCAGCAGTGAATCGACACCCTCTGGAAACACCATATATTTT. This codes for CASSESTPSGNTIYF.

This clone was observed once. The CDR3 here is CASRATSGGPQETQYF. CDR3 sequence (DNA): TGTGCCAGCAGAGCGACTAGCGGGGGGCCCCAAGAGACCCAGTACTTC. The V call is TRBV2, the J call TRBJ2-5; 13 positions match TRBD2. This CDR3 has 16 residues. Unmatched junction bases numbered 5, after V lost 6 bases and J lost 1 base. Germline-derived CDR1 and CDR2 are SNHLY and FYNNEI.

The CDR3 nucleotides are TGTGCCAGTCAGGGGAGCTCCTACGAGCAGTACTTC. Protein sequence: CASQGSSYEQYF. The chain is built from TRBV10-3 and TRBJ2-7; maybe TRBD1 (6 bases). V lost 10 bases to trimming and J lost 0 bases, with 10 bases between them. The V gene's germline CDR1 is ENHRY and CDR2 SYGVKD. The CDR3 runs 12 residues.

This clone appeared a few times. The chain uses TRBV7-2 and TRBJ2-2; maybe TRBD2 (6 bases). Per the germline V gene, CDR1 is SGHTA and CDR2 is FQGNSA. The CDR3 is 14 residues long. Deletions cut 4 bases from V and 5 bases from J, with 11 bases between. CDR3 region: CASSSDGGTGELFF. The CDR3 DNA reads TGTGCCAGCAGCTCGGATGGGGGGACCGGGGAGCTGTTTTTT.

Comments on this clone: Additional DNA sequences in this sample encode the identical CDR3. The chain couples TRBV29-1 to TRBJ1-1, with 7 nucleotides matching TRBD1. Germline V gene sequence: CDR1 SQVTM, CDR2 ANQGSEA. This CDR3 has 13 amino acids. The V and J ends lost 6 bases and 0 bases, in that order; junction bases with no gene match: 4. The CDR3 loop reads CSVRQGMNTEAFF. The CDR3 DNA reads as TGCAGCGTCAGACAGGGTATGAACACTGAAGCTTTCTTT.

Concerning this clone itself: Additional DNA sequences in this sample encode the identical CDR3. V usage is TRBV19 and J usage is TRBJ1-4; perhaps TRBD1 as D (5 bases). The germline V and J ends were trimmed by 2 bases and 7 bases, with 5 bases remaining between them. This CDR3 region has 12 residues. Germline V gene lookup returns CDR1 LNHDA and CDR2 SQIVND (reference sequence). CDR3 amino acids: CASSIRGEKLFF. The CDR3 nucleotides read TGTGCCAGTAGTATAAGGGGTGAAAAACTGTTTTTT.

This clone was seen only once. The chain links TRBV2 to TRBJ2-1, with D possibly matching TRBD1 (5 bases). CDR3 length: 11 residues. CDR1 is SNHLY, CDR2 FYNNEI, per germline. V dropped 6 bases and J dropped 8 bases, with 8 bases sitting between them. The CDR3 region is CASRQGYEQFF. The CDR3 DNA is TGTGCCAGCAGGCAGGGTTATGAGCAGTTCTTC. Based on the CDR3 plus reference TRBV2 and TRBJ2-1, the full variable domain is EPEVTQTPSHQVTQMGQEVILRCVPISNHLYFYWYRQILGQKVEFLVSFYNNEISEKSEIFDDQFSVERPDGSNFTLKIRSTKLEDSAMYFCASRQGYEQFFGPGTRLTVL.

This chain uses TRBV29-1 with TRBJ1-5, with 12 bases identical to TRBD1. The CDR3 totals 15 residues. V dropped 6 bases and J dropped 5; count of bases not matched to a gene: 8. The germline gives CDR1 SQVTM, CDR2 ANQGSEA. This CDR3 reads CSVPGQGAGDQPQHF. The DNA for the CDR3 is TGCAGCGTCCCGGGACAGGGGGCCGGTGATCAGCCCCAGCATTTT.

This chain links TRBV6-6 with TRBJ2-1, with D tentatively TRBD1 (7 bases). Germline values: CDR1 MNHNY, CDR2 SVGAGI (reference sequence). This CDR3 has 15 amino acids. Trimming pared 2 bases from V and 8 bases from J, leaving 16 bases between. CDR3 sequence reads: CASSYDARGAYEQFF. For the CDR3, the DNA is TGTGCCAGCAGTTACGACGCCAGGGGGGCGTATGAGCAGTTCTTC.

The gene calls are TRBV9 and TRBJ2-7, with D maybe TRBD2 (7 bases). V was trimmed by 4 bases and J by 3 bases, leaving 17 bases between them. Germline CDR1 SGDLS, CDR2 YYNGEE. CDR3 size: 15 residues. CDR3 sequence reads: CASSTGGALNYEQYF. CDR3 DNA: TGTGCCAGCAGCACTGGGGGGGCCCTAAACTACGAGCAGTACTTC.

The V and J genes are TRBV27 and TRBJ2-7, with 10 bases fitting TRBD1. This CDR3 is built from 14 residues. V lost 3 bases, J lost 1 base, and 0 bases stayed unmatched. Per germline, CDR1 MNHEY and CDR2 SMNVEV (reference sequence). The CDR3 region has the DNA TGTGCCAGCAGTTTGGGACAGGGGTCCTACGAGCAGTACTTC. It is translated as CASSLGQGSYEQYF.

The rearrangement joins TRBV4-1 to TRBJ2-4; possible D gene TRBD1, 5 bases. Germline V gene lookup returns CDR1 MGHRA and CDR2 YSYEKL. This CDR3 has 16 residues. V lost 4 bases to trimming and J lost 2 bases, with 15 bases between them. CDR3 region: CASSPRQRTTKNIQYF. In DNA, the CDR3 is TGCGCCAGCAGCCCCCGACAGCGCACAACCAAAAACATTCAGTACTTC.

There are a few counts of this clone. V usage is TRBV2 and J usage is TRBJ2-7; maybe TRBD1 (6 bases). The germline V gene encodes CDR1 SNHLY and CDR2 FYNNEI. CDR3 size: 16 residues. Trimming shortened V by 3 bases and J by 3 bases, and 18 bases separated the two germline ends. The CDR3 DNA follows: TGTGCCAGCAGTGACCCGACTCCGGACAGCTTCTACGAGCAGTACTTC. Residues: CASSDPTPDSFYEQYF.

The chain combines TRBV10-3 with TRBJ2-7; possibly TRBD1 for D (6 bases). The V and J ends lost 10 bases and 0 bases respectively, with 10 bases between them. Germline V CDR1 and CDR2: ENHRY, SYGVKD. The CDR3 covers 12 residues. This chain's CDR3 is CASQGTSYEQYF. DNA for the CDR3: TGTGCCAGTCAGGGGACCTCCTACGAGCAGTACTTC.